This TCR beta chain was retrieved from a study of shared clonotypes between healthy human individuals. As to this clone: Antigen specificity is unknown.

At a deep level, the assay was run. The method was immunoSEQ multiplex PCR; TCRdb's version includes in-frame clones alone and lacks a portion of them. The top ten hold approximately 0.4% of the sample, which has more than 1.2 million clones, roughly 98.5% seen once. Study-level points and caveats: Among donors, the sharing of clonotypes was expected to be influenced by sequencing depth.

The CDR3 runs 15 residues. Germline assignment: CDR1 SEHNR and CDR2 FQNEAQ (reference sequence). V shed 1 base and J shed 8 bases, with 15 bases lying between them. Sequenced: naive CD4+ T cells sorted from blood. Subset in this sample: CD45RA+ positively selected. The rearrangement joins TRBV7-9 to TRBJ2-1, with D possibly being TRBD1 (6 bases). This receptor was taken from a man in his thirties or forties in good health. CDR3 residues: CASSLEAAGDDEQFF. CDR3 DNA sequence: TGTGCCAGCAGCTTAGAGGCGGCAGGGGATGATGAGCAGTTCTTC.